This is a list of T cell receptor beta chains from one sample in a study of T cells in Graves' hyperthyroidism and ophthalmopathy. In TCRdb, the multiplex PCR reads were re-called with MiXCR into one record per CDR3 protein. This sample has approximately 700,000 distinct CDR3 sequences, with about 16% found just once. The specimen sequenced was blood. Receptors were obtained from a man between 18 and 35 years old with Graves' hyperthyroidism. CDR3s leave out the opening cysteine and the closing phenylalanine or tryptophan.

J	V	CDR3
TRBJ2-1	TRBV12-5	ASGLVGGLDEQF
TRBJ2-7	TRBV11-3	ASSNGPTYEQY
TRBJ2-7	TRBV28	ASSYNRYEQY
TRBJ2-3	TRBV9	ASSVASGGIADTQY
TRBJ2-3	TRBV18	ASSPPAVSYTDTQY
TRBJ2-7	TRBV7-2	ASSRTSGRSLSYEQY
TRBJ2-2	TRBV24-1	ATSDFQGNTGELF
TRBJ1-2	TRBV11-3	ASSQLDSEGIGIGYT
TRBJ2-1	TRBV28	ASSPPPYNEQF
TRBJ2-3	TRBV25-1	ASSDGDTQY
TRBJ1-1	TRBV12-3/TRBV12-4	AGSLRRLNTEAF
TRBJ2-1	TRBV28	ASSLVAGGSAKEQF
TRBJ2-1	TRBV2	ASSSRVAKQF
TRBJ2-2	TRBV9	ASSPPGQLTGELF
TRBJ2-5	TRBV27	ASSLNRGQETQY
TRBJ2-2	TRBV11-3	ASNPGQGASTGELF
TRBJ2-7	TRBV20-1	SARGAGGFRGQY
TRBJ2-7	TRBV6-1	AGGQGRHEQY
TRBJ2-1	TRBV10-2	ASSEGLGSAPSYNEQF
TRBJ1-1	TRBV20-1	SAHRAGYTEAF